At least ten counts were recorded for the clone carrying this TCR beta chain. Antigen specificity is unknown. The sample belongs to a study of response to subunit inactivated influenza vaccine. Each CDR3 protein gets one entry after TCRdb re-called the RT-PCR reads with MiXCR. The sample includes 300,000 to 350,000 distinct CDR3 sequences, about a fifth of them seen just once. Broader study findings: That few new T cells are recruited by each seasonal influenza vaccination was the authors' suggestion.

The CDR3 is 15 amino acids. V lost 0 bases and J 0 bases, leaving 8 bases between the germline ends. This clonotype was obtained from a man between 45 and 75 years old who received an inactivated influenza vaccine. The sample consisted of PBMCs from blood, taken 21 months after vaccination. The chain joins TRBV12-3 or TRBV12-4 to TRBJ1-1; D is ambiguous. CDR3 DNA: TGTGCCAGCAGTTTAGCGCTCCACATGAACACTGAAGCTTTCTTT. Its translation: CASSLALHMNTEAFF.